This T cell receptor beta chain comes out of a study of blood T cell repertoires in COVID-19. CDR1 and CDR2 from the germline V gene are LNHDA and SQIVND (reference sequence). V was pared by 2 bases and J by 1 base, with 5 bases between. This CDR3 spans 13 amino acids. In the original analysis: Quantification of nucleated cells was approximated via reference gene primer amplification. Libraries were prepared by immunoSEQ multiplex PCR; TCRdb keeps only in-frame clonotypes and omits some of them. V and J calls and clone size follow that table, whereas D and trimming were derived from the DNA. The table has approximately 210,000 clones, 82% seen once.

The V gene is TRBV19, the J gene TRBJ1-1; D call uncertain. This receptor was taken from a woman of 80 years or more with acute or convalescent COVID-19. Sequencing input: peripheral blood. CDR3: CASSIRQNTEAFF. The DNA of the CDR3 is TGTGCCAGTAGTATACGACAGAACACTGAAGCTTTCTTT.